These T cell receptor beta chains were read from a single sample in a study of blood T cell repertoires in COVID-19. The repertoire was sequenced with immunoSEQ multiplex PCR; TCRdb's copy has only in-frame clones and lacks some. The sample includes nearly 200,000 clones, 80% to 90% of them seen just once. The sequencing input was peripheral blood. The source of these receptors is a woman aged 70-85 years with active or convalescent COVID-19. The CDR3 runs from the conserved cysteine through the conserved F or W. D genes are given only for firm matches. For some rows the clone size is stated as once, few or many, or as a class when expanded; others skip it.

d_call	clone_size	j_call	cdr3_length	v_call	cdr3_nt	cdr3_aa
TRBD1	few	TRBJ2-2	14	TRBV6-6	TGTGCCAGCAGTCGACAGGGTCTGACCGGGGAGCTGTTTTTT	CASSRQGLTGELFF
-	-	TRBJ1-2	12	TRBV6-6	TGTGCCAGCAACCGTCTAGACTATGGCTACACCTTC	CASNRLDYGYTF
TRBD2	-	TRBJ2-1	14	TRBV7-9	TGTGCCAGTGGGACTAGCGGGACGAATGGTGAGCAGTTCTTC	CASGTSGTNGEQFF
-	once	TRBJ1-1	14	TRBV7-9	TGTGCCAGCAGTCTTACCCAGGAGGACACTGAAGCTTTCTTT	CASSLTQEDTEAFF
-	once	TRBJ2-5	14	TRBV20-1	TGCAGTGCTAGTCCCGACTATAACCAAGAGACCCAGTACTTC	CSASPDYNQETQYF
-	-	TRBJ1-2	14	TRBV28	TGTGCCAGCAGTTTGCCCCAGCGGGGATATGGCTACACCTTC	CASSLPQRGYGYTF
TRBD1	-	TRBJ1-2	16	TRBV5-1	TGCGCCAGCAGCCACGGCGGAACGGGACAGGGGTACGGCTACACCTTC	CASSHGGTGQGYGYTF
-	-	TRBJ2-1	17	TRBV3-1/TRBV3-2	TGTGCCAGCAGCCAAGAGGGGGGGGCGACCTCCTACAATGAGCAGTTCTTC	CASSQEGGATSYNEQFF
TRBD2	-	TRBJ2-1	15	TRBV18	TGTGCCAGCTCACCAAGTAGCGGGAGGTCTAATGAGCAGTTCTTC	CASSPSSGRSNEQFF
TRBD2	-	TRBJ2-7	19	TRBV6-2/TRBV6-3	TGTGCCAGCAGACCTGGACCCACGGGGACTAGCGGAGGTAACTACGAGCAGTACTTC	CASRPGPTGTSGGNYEQYF
-	-	TRBJ2-1	15	TRBV6-6	TGTGCCAGCAGTTACTTCTCAGGGTCGATAAATGAGCAGTTCTTC	CASSYFSGSINEQFF
-	-	TRBJ2-5	14	TRBV24-1	TGTGCCACCAGTTTGGACACCAACCAAGAGACCCAGTACTTC	CATSLDTNQETQYF
-	-	TRBJ1-4	13	TRBV6-2/TRBV6-3	TGTGCCAGCAGTAGCAGCCGGGGATGGAAACTGTTTTTT	CASSSSRGWKLFF
-	once	TRBJ2-5	16	TRBV27	TGTGCCAGCAGTTTATCGTACGGTGGAAGCACGAGGCCCCAGTACTTC	CASSLSYGGSTRPQYF
-	-	TRBJ2-1	15	TRBV7-3	TGTGCCAGCAGCTTAAAACTAGGCCCCCTCAATGAGCAGTTCTTC	CASSLKLGPLNEQFF
-	-	TRBJ1-5	18	TRBV27	TGTGCCAGCAGTTTTAGCGGGGTCGGGTTAGTGAGCAATCAGCCCCAGCATTTT	CASSFSGVGLVSNQPQHF
TRBD2	-	TRBJ2-5	15	TRBV12-5	TGTGCTAGTGGTCCGGGTAGCGGGGGCCAAGAGACCCAGTACTTC	CASGPGSGGQETQYF
-	-	TRBJ1-1	15	TRBV10-2	TGCGCCAGCAACCCCGGGACTTCTTCTCCCACTGAAGCTTTCTTT	CASNPGTSSPTEAFF
TRBD1	-	TRBJ1-2	15	TRBV18	TGTGCCAGCTCACCACGGGGCAGGGGGCTCTATGGCTACACCTTC	CASSPRGRGLYGYTF
TRBD1	-	TRBJ2-6	17	TRBV10-3	TGTGCCATCAGGCCGGGACAGGGGGCGTCTGGGGCCAACGTCCTGACTTTC	CAIRPGQGASGANVLTF
-	-	TRBJ2-3	14	TRBV5-4	TGTGCCAGCAGCTTGGTCGGGAGCACAGATACGCAGTATTTT	CASSLVGSTDTQYF
TRBD1	once	TRBJ2-7	13	TRBV30	TGTGCCTGGAGAGGGACAGAATCTTACGAGCAGTACTTC	CAWRGTESYEQYF
TRBD1	-	TRBJ1-1	16	TRBV7-3	TGTGCCAGCAGCTCGGTCCGGGACAGAGGAAACACTGAAGCTTTCTTT	CASSSVRDRGNTEAFF
-	once	TRBJ1-3	16	TRBV2	TGTGCCAGCAGTGAAGGCGGACAGCTCTCTGGAAACACCATATATTTT	CASSEGGQLSGNTIYF
-	-	TRBJ2-1	19	TRBV15	TGTGCCACCAGCAGCGCCCTGCCCGGAGGGGCCGCTGGTGGCAATGAGCAGTTCTTC	CATSSALPGGAAGGNEQFF
-	-	TRBJ2-7	14	TRBV4-1	TGCGCCAGCAGCCATACGTTAACAGGGCGCGAGCAGTACTTC	CASSHTLTGREQYF
TRBD1	-	TRBJ2-7	14	TRBV5-1	TGCGCCAGCAGCTTCAGGGGGCGCACCTACGAGCAGTACTTC	CASSFRGRTYEQYF
-	-	TRBJ2-3	17	TRBV2	TGTGCCAGCAGTGGACGAGGGGGTCAACTTTACACAGATACGCAGTATTTT	CASSGRGGQLYTDTQYF
-	-	TRBJ1-1	16	TRBV19	TGTGCCAGTAGTATAACAGGGATCCCTAGGGACACTGAAGCTTTCTTT	CASSITGIPRDTEAFF
TRBD1	-	TRBJ2-1	15	TRBV9	TGTGCCAGCAGCGTAGAAGGGACAGCATACAATGAGCAGTTCTTC	CASSVEGTAYNEQFF
-	-	TRBJ2-7	11	TRBV28	TGTGCCAGCAGTTTCGGGGGACAGTCCTACTTC	CASSFGGQSYF
TRBD2	-	TRBJ2-1	18	TRBV2	TGTGCCAGCAGCGAAGGACTAGCGGGAGTAGGGGTCAATTATGAGCAGTTCTTC	CASSEGLAGVGVNYEQFF